The sample holds many counts of the clone carrying this TCR beta chain. Its antigen remains unidentified. Quantitative 5'-RACE with molecular barcodes was used to make the TCR beta libraries. TCRdb re-called the 5' RACE reads through MiXCR, storing one row per CDR3 protein. The repertoire holds about 540,000 distinct CDR3 sequences, 10% to 15% seen once, with nearly 7% in the top ten. These data come from a study of CD8 T cells in ankylosing spondylitis. Notes on the study in general: Matched ankylosing spondylitis synovial fluid reportedly showed significant enrichment of disease-linked clones. There was a TCR beta motif, made of several highly homologous variants, that appeared characteristic of ankylosing spondylitis blood. In synovial fluid and blood from reactive arthritis, some motif variants were previously reported. CD8+ by phenotype, disease-linked clones were relatively rare in peripheral blood.

The clonotype comes from a male donor with ankylosing spondylitis. The source material was blood, either unsorted or a sorted T cell fraction (not recorded which).

CDR3 DNA: TGTGCCAGCAGGACCTGGGACGGACTCCAAGAGACCCAGTACTTC. This translates into CASRTWDGLQETQYF. The chain links TRBV11-2 to TRBJ2-5; D possibly uses TRBD1 or TRBD2 (5 bases each). The CDR3 is 15 amino acids. V was shortened by 6 bases and J by 1 base, with 15 bases between the two germline ends. Germline V gene sequence: CDR1 SGHAT, CDR2 FQNNGV.